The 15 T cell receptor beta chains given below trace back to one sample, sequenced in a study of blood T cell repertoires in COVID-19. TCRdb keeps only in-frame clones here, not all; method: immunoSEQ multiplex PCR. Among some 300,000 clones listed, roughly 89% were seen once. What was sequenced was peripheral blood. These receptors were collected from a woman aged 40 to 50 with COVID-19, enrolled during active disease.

In nucleotides, the CDR3 is TGTGCCAGTAGTATCCAACAGGGGAAGGGCTACACCTTC. Amino acids: CASSIQQGKGYTF. This rearrangement joins TRBV19 to TRBJ1-2; 7 bases match TRBD1. Germline CDR1 and CDR2: LNHDA and SQIVND (reference sequence). The CDR3 extends over 13 amino acids. The trim removed 3 bases at V and 8 bases at J, leaving 6 bases unmatched. Supplemented by reference TRBV19 and TRBJ1-2, the full variable domain reads DGGITQSPKYLFRKEGQNVTLSCEQNLNHDAMYWYRQDPGQGLRLIYYSQIVNDFQKGDIAEGYSVSREKKESFPLTVTSAQKNPTAFYLCASSIQQGKGYTFGSGTRLTVV.

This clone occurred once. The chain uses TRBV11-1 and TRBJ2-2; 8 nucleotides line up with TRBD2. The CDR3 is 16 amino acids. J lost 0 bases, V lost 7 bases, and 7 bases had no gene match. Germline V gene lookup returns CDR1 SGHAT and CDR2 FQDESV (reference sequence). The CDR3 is CASTRAGASNTGELFF. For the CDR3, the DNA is TGTGCCAGCACCAGAGCGGGGGCCTCGAACACCGGGGAGCTGTTTTTT.

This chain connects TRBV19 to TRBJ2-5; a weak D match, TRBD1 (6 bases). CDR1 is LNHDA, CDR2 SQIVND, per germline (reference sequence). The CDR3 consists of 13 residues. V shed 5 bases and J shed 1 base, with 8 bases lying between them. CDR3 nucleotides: TGTGCCAGTAGTGACAGGATCCAAGAGACCCAGTACTTC. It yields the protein CASSDRIQETQYF. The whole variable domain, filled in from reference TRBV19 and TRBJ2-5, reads DGGITQSPKYLFRKEGQNVTLSCEQNLNHDAMYWYRQDPGQGLRLIYYSQIVNDFQKGDIAEGYSVSREKKESFPLTVTSAQKNPTAFYLCASSDRIQETQYFGPGTRLLVL.

CDR3 amino acids: CASSSYRDPNYGYTF. The CDR3 DNA is TGTGCCAGCAGTTCCTACAGGGACCCTAACTATGGCTACACCTTC. V and J are TRBV28 and TRBJ1-2; TRBD1 is a possible D gene (6 bases). The CDR3 is 15 amino acids. V dropped 4 bases and J dropped 0 bases, with 12 bases sitting between them. From germline, CDR1 is MDHEN and CDR2 SYDVKM.

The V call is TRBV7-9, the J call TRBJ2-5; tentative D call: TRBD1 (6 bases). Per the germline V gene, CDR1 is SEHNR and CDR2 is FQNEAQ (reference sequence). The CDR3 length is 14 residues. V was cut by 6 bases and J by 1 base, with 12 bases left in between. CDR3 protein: CASRRTALQETQYF. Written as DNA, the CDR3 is TGTGCCAGCAGACGGACAGCTCTCCAAGAGACCCAGTACTTC.

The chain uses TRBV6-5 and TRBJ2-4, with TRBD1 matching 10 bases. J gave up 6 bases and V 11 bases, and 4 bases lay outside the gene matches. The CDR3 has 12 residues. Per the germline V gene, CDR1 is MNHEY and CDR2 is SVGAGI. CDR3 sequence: CAVRDRGNIQYF. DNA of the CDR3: TGTGCCGTCCGGGACAGGGGAAACATTCAGTACTTC.

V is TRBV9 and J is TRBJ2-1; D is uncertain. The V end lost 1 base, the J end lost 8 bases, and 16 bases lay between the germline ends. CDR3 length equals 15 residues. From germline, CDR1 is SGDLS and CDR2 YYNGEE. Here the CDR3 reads CASSVSGWYLDEQFF. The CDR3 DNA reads TGTGCCAGCAGCGTAAGTGGTTGGTACTTAGATGAGCAGTTCTTC.

CDR3 sequence: CASSLLGTGDYGYTF. The CDR3 nucleotides are TGTGCCAGCAGCTTACTCGGGACAGGGGATTATGGCTACACCTTC. This chain connects TRBV6-5 to TRBJ1-2; 10 bases align to TRBD1. Looked up from germline, CDR1 is MNHEY and CDR2 is SVGAGI. The CDR3 runs 15 residues. The ends lost 6 bases at V and 5 bases at J; junction bases unmatched: 9.

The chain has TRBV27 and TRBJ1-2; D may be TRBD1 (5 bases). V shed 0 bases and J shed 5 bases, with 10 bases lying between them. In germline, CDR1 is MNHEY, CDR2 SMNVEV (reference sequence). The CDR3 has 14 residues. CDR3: CASSLSLGQYGYTF. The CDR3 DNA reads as TGTGCCAGCAGTTTATCGTTGGGGCAATATGGCTACACCTTC.

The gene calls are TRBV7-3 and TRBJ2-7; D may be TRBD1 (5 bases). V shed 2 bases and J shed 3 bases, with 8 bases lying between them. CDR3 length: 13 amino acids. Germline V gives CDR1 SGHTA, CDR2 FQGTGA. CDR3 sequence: CASSLVRGYEQYF. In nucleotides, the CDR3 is TGTGCCAGCAGCTTAGTTAGGGGCTACGAGCAGTACTTC.

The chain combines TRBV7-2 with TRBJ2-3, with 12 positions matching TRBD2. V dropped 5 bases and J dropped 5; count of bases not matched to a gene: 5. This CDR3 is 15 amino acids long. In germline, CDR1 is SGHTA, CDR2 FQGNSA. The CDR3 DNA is TGTGCCAGCAGCCCTGCTAGCGGGGGGGGAGATACGCAGTATTTT. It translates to CASSPASGGGDTQYF. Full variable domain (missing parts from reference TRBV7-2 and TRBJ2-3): GAGVSQSPSNKVTEKGKDVELRCDPISGHTALYWYRQSLGQGLEFLIYFQGNSAPDKSGLPSDRFSAERTGGSVSTLTIQRTQQEDSAVYLCASSPASGGGDTQYFGPGTRLTVL.

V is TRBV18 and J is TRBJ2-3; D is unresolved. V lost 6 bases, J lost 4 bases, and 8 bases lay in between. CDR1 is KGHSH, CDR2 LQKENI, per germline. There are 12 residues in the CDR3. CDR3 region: CASSPTADTQYF. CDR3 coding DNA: TGTGCCAGCTCCCCCACGGCAGATACGCAGTATTTT.

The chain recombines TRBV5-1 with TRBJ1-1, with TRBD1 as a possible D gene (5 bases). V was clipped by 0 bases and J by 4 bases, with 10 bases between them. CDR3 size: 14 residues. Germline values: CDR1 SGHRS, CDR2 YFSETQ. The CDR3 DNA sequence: TGCGCCAGCAGCTTGGGGGATGACAGCACTGAAGCTTTCTTT. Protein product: CASSLGDDSTEAFF.

The CDR3 protein is CASSQLRGETEAFF. DNA of the CDR3: TGTGCCAGCAGCCAGCTCAGGGGAGAGACTGAAGCTTTCTTT. The gene calls are TRBV14 and TRBJ1-1, with D possibly being TRBD1 (6 bases). Germline V gene lookup returns CDR1 SGHDN and CDR2 FVKESK. The CDR3 extends over 14 amino acids. Trimming shortened V by 3 bases and J by 5 bases, and 13 bases separated the two germline ends.

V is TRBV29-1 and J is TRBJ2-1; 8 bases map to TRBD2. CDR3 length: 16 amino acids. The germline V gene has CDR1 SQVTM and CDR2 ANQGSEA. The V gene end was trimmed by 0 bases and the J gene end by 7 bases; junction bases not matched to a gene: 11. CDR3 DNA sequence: TGCAGCGTTGAAGAAGTAGAGCGGGGGAACTTAAATGAGCAGTTCTTC. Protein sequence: CSVEEVERGNLNEQFF.